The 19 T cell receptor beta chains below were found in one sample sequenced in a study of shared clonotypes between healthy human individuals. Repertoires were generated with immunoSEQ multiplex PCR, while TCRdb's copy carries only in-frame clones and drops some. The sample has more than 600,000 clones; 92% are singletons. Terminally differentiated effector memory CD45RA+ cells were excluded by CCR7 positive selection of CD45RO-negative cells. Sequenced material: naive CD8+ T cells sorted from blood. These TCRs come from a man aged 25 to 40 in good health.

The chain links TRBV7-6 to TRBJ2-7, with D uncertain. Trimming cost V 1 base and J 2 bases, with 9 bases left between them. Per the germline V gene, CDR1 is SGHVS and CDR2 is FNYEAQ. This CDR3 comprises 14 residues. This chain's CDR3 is CASSLEAETYEQYF. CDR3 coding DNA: TGTGCCAGCAGCTTAGAGGCAGAAACCTACGAGCAGTACTTC. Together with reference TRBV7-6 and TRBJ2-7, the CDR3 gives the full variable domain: GAGVSQSPRYKVTKRGQDVALRCDPISGHVSLYWYRQALGQGPEFLTYFNYEAQQDKSGLPNDRFSAERPEGSISTLTIQRTEQRDSAMYRCASSLEAETYEQYFGPGTRLTVT.

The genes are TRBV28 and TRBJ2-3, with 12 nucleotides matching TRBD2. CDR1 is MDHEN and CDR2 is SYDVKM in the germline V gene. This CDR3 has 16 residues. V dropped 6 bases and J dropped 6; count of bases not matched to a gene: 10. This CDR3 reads CASRQGLAGIVDTQYF. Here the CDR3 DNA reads TGTGCCAGCAGACAAGGACTAGCGGGAATTGTTGATACGCAGTATTTT.

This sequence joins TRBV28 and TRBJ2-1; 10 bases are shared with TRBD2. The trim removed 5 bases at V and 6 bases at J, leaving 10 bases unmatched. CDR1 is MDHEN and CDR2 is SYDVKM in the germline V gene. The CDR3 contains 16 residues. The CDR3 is CASSTRPSGSGNEQFF. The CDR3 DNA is TGTGCCAGCAGTACGCGCCCTAGCGGGAGCGGCAATGAGCAGTTCTTC.

CDR3 protein: CASSQGGGSGYEQYF. DNA of the CDR3: TGCGCCAGCAGCCAAGGAGGCGGGAGTGGGTACGAGCAGTACTTC. The rearrangement links TRBV4-1 to TRBJ2-7, with TRBD2 identical over 7 bases. V was pared by 1 base and J by 4 bases, with 7 bases of the junction left unmatched. CDR3 length: 15 amino acids. Germline V lookup: CDR1 MGHRA, CDR2 YSYEKL.

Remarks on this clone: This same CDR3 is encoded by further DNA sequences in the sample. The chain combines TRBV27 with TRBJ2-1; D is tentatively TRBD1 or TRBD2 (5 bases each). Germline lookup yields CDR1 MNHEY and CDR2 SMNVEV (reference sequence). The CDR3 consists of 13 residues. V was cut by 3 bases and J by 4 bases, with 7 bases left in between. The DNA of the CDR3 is TGTGCCAGCAGTTTTGGGGGTTACAATGAGCAGTTCTTC. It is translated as CASSFGGYNEQFF.

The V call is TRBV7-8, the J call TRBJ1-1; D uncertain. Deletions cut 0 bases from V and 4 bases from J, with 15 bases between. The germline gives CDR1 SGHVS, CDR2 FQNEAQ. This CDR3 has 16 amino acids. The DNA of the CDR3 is TGTGCCAGCAGCTTAGCTATAGGACTGAGGGCCACTGAAGCTTTCTTT. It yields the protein CASSLAIGLRATEAFF.

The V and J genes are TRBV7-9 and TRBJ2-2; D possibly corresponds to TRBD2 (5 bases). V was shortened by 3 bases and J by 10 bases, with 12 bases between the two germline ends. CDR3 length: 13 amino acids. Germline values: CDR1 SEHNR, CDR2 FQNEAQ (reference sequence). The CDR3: CASSFGGLPELFF. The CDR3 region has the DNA TGTGCCAGCAGCTTTGGAGGCCTCCCGGAGCTGTTTTTT.

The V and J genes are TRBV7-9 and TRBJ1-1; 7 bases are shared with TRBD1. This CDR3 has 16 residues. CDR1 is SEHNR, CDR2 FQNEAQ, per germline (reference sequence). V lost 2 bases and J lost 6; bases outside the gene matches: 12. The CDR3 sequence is CASSLFSRGGGSEAFF. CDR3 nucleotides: TGTGCCAGCAGCTTATTCAGCAGAGGAGGGGGCTCTGAAGCTTTCTTT.

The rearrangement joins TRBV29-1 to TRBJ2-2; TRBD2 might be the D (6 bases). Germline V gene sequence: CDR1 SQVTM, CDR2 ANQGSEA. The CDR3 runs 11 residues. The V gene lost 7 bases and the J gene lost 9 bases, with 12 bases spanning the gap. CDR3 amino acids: CSASGYRELFF. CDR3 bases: TGCAGCGCAAGCGGGTACCGGGAGCTGTTTTTT.

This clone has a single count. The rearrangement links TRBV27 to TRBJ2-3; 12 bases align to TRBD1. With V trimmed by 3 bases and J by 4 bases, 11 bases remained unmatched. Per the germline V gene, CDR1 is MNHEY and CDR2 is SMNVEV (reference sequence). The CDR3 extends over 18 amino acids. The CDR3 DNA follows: TGTGCCAGCAGTTTTGGGACAGGGGGCTTCGGGGAGGCAGATACGCAGTATTTT. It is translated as CASSFGTGGFGEADTQYF.

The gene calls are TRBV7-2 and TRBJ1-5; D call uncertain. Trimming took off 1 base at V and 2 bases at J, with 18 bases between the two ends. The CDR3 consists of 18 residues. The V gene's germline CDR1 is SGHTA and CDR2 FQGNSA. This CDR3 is CASSLVHLSLGGNQPQHF. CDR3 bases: TGTGCCAGCAGCTTAGTCCATCTGAGCCTAGGTGGCAATCAGCCCCAGCATTTT.

The CDR3 reads CASSLAQDSLFGGNTIYF. The CDR3 DNA reads as TGTGCCAGCAGCTTGGCCCAGGACAGCCTTTTTGGTGGAAACACCATATATTTT. This chain connects TRBV5-5 to TRBJ1-3; D possibly corresponds to TRBD1 (6 bases). V gave up 0 bases and J gave up 3 bases, with 19 bases separating them. The V gene's germline CDR1 is SGHKS and CDR2 YYEKEE (reference sequence). The CDR3 totals 18 residues. The entire variable domain, with the rest obtained from reference TRBV5-5 and TRBJ1-3, is as follows: DAGVTQSPTHLIKTRGQQVTLRCSPISGHKSVSWYQQVLGQGPQFIFQYYEKEERGRGNFPDRFSARQFPNYSSELNVNALLLGDSALYLCASSLAQDSLFGGNTIYFGEGSWLTVV.

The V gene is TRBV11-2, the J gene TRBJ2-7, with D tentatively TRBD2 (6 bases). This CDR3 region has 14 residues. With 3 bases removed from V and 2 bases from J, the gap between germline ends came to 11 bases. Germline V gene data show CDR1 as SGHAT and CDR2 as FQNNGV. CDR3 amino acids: CASSLRGPPYEQYF. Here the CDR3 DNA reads TGTGCCAGCAGCTTGCGGGGACCCCCCTACGAGCAGTACTTC.

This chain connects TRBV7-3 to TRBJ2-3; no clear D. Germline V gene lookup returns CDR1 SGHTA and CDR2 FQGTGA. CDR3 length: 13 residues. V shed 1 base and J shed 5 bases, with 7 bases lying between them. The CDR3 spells CASSLNLGDTQYF. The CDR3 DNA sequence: TGTGCCAGCAGCTTAAACCTGGGAGATACGCAGTATTTT.

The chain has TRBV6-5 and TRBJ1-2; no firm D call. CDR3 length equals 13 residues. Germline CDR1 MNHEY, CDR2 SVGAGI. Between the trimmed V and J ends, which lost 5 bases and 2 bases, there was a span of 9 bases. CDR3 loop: CASSPAQNYGYTF. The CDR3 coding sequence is TGTGCCAGCAGTCCCGCCCAGAACTATGGCTACACCTTC.

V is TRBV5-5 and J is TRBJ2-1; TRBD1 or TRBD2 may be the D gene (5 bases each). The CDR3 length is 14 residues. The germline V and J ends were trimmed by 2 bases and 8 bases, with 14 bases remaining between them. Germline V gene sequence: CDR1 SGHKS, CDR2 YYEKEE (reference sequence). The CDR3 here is CASSLDGAPYEQFF. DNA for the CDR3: TGTGCCAGCAGCTTAGACGGGGCCCCCTATGAGCAGTTCTTC.

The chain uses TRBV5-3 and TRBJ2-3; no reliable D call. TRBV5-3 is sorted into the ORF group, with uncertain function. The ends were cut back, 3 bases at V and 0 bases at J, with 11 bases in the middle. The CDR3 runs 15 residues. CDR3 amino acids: CARSYPEESTDTQYF. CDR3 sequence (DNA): TGTGCCAGAAGCTACCCTGAGGAGAGCACAGATACGCAGTATTTT.

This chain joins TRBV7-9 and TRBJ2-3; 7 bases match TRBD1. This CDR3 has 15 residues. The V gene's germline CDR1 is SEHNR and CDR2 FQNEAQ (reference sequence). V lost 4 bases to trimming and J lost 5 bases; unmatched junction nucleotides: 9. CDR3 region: CASSSRDRPIDTQYF. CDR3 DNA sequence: TGTGCCAGCAGCTCTCGGGACAGACCCATAGATACGCAGTATTTT.

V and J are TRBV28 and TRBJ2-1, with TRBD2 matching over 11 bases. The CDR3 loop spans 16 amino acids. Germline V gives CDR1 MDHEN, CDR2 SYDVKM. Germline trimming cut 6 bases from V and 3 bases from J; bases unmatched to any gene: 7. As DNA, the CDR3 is TGTGCCAGCAGGCCGACCGGGACTAGCGGCTACAATGAGCAGTTCTTC. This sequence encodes CASRPTGTSGYNEQFF.